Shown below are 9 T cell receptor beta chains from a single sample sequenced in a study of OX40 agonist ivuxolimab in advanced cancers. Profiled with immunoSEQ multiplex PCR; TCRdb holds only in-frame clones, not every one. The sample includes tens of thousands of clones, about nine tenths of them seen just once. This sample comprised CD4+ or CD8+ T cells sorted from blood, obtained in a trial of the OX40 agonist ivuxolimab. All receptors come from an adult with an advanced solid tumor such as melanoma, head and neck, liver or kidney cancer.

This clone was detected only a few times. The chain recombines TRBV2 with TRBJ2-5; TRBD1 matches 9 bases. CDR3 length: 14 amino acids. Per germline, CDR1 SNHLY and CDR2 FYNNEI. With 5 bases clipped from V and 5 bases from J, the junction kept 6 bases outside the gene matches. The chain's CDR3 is CASSRDRELETQYF. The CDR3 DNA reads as TGTGCCAGCAGTCGGGACAGGGAGTTGGAGACCCAGTACTTC.

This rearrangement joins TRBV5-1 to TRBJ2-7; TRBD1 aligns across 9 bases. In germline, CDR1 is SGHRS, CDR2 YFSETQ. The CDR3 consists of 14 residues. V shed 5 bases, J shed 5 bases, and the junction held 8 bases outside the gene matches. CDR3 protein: CASRQRTGVHEQYF. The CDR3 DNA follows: TGCGCCAGCAGGCAGCGGACAGGGGTTCACGAGCAGTACTTC.

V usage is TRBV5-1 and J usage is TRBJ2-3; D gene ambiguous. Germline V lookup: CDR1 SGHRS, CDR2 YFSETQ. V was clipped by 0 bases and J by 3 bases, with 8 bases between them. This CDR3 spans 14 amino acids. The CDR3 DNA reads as TGCGCCAGCAGCTTGGGTCTGAGGACAGATACGCAGTATTTT. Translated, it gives CASSLGLRTDTQYF.

This CDR3 is CASSPGISTGELFF. In DNA form, the CDR3 reads TGCGCCAGCAGCCCCGGGATCTCTACCGGGGAGCTGTTTTTT. V is TRBV4-1 and J is TRBJ2-2; tentative D call: TRBD2 (5 bases). CDR1 and CDR2 from the germline V gene are MGHRA and YSYEKL. The ends were cut back, 4 bases at V and 5 bases at J, with 11 bases in the middle. The CDR3 has 14 amino acids.

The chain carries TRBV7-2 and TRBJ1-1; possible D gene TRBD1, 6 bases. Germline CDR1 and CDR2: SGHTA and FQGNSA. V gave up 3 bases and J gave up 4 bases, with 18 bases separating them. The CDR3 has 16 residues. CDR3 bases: TGTGCCAGCAGCTTGTATCTTGGGGGGCTGGGCACTGAAGCTTTCTTT. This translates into CASSLYLGGLGTEAFF.

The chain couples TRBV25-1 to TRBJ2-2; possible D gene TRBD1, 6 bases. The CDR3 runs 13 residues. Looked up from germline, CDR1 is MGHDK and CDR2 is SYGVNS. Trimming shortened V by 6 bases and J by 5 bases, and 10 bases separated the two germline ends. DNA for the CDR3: TGTGCCAGCAGCCCTACAGGGACCGGGGAGCTGTTTTTT. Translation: CASSPTGTGELFF.

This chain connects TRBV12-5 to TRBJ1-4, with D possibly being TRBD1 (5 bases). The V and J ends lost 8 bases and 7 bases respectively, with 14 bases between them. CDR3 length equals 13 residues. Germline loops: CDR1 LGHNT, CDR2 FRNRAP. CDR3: CASWGDEGEKLFF. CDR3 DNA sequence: TGTGCTAGTTGGGGGGACGAGGGTGAAAAACTGTTTTTT.

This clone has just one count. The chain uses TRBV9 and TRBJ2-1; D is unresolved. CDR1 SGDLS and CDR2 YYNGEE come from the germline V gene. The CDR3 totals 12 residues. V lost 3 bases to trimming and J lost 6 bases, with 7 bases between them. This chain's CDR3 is CASSARPNEQFF. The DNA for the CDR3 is TGTGCCAGCAGCGCCCGCCCCAATGAGCAGTTCTTC.

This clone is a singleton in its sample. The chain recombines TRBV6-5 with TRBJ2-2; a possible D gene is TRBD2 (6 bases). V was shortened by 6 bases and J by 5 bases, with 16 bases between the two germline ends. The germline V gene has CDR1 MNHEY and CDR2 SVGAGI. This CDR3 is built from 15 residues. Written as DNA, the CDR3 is TGTGCCAGCAGCCCCGCGGAGGGTCGGACCGGGGAGCTGTTTTTT. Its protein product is CASSPAEGRTGELFF.